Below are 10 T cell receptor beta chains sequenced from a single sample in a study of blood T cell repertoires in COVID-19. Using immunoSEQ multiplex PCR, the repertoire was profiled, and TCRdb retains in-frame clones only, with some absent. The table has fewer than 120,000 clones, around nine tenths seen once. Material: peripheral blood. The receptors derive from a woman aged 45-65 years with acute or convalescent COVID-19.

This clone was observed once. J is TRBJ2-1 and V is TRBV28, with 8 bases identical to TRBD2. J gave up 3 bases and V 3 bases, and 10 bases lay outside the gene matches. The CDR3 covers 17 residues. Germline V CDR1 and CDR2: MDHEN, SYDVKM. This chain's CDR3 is CASSLSTGGGVYNEQFF. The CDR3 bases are TGTGCCAGCAGTTTGTCGACGGGAGGGGGGGTCTACAATGAGCAGTTCTTC.

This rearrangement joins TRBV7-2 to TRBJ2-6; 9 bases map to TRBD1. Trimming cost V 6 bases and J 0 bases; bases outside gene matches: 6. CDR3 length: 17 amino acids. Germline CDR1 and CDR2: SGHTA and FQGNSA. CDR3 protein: CASSTGGPHSGANVLTF. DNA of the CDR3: TGTGCCAGCAGTACAGGGGGCCCACACTCTGGGGCCAACGTCCTGACTTTC.

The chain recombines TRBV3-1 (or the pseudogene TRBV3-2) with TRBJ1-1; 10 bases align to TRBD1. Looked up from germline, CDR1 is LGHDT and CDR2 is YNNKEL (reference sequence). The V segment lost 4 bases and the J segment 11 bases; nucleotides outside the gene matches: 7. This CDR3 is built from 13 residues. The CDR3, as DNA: TGTGCCAGCAGCCCTGGGACAGGGGCTCGCGCTTTCTTT. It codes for CASSPGTGARAFF.

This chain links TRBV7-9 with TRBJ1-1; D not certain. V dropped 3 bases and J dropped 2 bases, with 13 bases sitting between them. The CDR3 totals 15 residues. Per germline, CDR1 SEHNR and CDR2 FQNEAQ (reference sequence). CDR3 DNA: TGTGCCAGCAGCTTGGCGGCGGCAACTAACACTGAAGCTTTCTTT. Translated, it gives CASSLAAATNTEAFF.

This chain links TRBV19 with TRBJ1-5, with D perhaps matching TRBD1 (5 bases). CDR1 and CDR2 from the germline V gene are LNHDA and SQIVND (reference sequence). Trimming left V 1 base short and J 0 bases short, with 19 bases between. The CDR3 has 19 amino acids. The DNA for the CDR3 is TGTGCCAGTAGTATAGGACGGTGGAGACAGAAATATAGCAATCAGCCCCAGCATTTT. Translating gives CASSIGRWRQKYSNQPQHF. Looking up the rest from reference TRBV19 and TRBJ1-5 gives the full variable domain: DGGITQSPKYLFRKEGQNVTLSCEQNLNHDAMYWYRQDPGQGLRLIYYSQIVNDFQKGDIAEGYSVSREKKESFPLTVTSAQKNPTAFYLCASSIGRWRQKYSNQPQHFGDGTRLSIL.

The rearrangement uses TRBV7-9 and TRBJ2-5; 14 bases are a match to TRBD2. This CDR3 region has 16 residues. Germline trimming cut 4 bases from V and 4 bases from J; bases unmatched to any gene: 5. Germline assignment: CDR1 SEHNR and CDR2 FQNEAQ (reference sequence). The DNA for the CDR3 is TGTGCCAGCAGCTCGGGACTAGCGGGAGTGGGAGAGACCCAGTACTTC. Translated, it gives CASSSGLAGVGETQYF.

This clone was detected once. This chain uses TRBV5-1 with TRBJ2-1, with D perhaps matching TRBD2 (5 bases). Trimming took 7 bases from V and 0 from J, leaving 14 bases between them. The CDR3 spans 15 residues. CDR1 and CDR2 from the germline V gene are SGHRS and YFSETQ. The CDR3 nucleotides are TGCGCCAGCGGGTCGATGGGGAGCTCCTACAATGAGCAGTTCTTC. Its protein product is CASGSMGSSYNEQFF.

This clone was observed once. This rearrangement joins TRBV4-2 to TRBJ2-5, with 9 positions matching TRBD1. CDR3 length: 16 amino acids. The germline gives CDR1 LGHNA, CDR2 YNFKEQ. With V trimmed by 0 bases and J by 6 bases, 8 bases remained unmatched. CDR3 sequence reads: CASSQDYTGGVKTQYF. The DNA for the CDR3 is TGTGCCAGCAGCCAAGATTACACAGGGGGCGTGAAGACCCAGTACTTC.

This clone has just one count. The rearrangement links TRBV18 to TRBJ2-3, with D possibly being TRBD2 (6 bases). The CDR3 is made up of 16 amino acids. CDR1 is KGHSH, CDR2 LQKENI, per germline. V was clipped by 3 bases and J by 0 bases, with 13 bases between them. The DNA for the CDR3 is TGTGCCAGCTCACCGTTGTTAGCGGCTAGCACAGATACGCAGTATTTT. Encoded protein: CASSPLLAASTDTQYF.

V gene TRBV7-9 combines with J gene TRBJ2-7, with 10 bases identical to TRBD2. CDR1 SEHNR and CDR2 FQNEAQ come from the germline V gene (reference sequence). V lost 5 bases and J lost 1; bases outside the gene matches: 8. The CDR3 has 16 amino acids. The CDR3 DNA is TGTGCCAGCAGCACCCCGACTAGCGGGCGTTCCTACGAGCAGTACTTC. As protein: CASSTPTSGRSYEQYF. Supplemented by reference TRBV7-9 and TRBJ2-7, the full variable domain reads DTGVSQNPRHKITKRGQNVTFRCDPISEHNRLYWYRQTLGQGPEFLTYFQNEAQLEKSRLLSDRFSAERPKGSFSTLEIQRTEQGDSAMYLCASSTPTSGRSYEQYFGPGTRLTVT.